The entry that follows covers one T cell receptor beta chain sequence. This CDR3 is built from 13 residues. Trimming cost V 1 base and J 3 bases, with 6 bases left between them. Germline V gene data show CDR1 as MGHRA and CDR2 as YSYEKL. The sample originates from a study of blood T cell repertoires in COVID-19. Study overall: Acute and convalescent COVID-19 specimens originated in the United States, Italy and Spain. T cells, B-cell-depleted T cells, or PBMCs supplied cDNA or gDNA.

In the authors' workflow: Researchers report that nucleated cell counts were estimated from reference gene primer amplification. Measured with immunoSEQ multiplex PCR; TCRdb has only the in-frame clones, and not every one. The V and J calls and clone size are taken from that table; D and trimming were inferred from the DNA. Of 150,000 or so clones in the sample, around 84% are singletons; the top ten hold over 8%. The specimen was peripheral blood. The source of this sequence is a woman aged 55 to 70 with acute or convalescent COVID-19. The J gene is TRBJ2-5, the V gene TRBV4-1; D is uncertain. The CDR3 reads CASSQGQKETQYF. CDR3 nucleotide sequence: TGCGCCAGCAGCCAAGGACAAAAAGAGACCCAGTACTTC.